This TCR beta chain came from a study of cytomegalovirus exposure and HLA in healthy donors. Study summary: The 120 validation repertoires used the same platform as the approximately 700 first-cohort repertoires (as reported by a later analysis).

A word on this clone: Its specificity is unknown.

The approximately 120-subject validation cohort, separate from the roughly 700-subject first cohort, included the donors. Germline lookup yields CDR1 MDHEN and CDR2 SYDVKM. The CDR3 contains 21 residues. V was pared by 6 bases and J by 2 bases, with 19 bases of the junction left unmatched. Produced via immunoSEQ multiplex PCR; TCRdb's table is partial and in-frame only. The sample consists of 100,000 to 150,000 clones, about 90% of them appearing once. Whole-study results and caveats: Most TCR sequences were uncommon, yet certain public TCRs appeared in many donors. The investigators catalogued 164 TCR beta chains as cytomegalovirus-associated.

The receptor's source is a woman in her late teens or twenties in good health and CMV-seronegative. The sequencing sample was made of PBMCs. The chain joins TRBV28 to TRBJ2-6; 10 bases are shared with TRBD1. CDR3 sequence: CASSPVRQGALESPGANVLTF. In nucleotides, the CDR3 is TGTGCCAGCAGCCCAGTTCGACAGGGGGCGCTGGAATCGCCTGGGGCCAACGTCCTGACTTTC.